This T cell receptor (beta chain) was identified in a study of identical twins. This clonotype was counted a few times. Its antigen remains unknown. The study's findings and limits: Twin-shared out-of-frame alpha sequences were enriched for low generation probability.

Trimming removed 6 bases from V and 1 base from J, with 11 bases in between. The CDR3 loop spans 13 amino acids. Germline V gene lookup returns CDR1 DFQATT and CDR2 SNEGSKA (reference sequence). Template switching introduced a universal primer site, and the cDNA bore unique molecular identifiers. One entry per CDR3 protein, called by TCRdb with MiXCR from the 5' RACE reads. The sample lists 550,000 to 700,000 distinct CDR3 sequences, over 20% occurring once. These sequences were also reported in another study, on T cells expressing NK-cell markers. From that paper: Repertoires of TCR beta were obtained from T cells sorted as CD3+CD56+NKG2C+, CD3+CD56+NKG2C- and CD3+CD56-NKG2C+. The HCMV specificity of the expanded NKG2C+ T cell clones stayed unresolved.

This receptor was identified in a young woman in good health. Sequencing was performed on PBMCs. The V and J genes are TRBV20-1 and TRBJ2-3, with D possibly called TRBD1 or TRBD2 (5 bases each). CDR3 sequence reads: CSARRDRTDTQYF. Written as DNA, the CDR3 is TGCAGTGCCAGAAGGGACCGCACAGATACGCAGTATTTT.